The clone carrying this T cell receptor (beta chain) was seen a few times. Its antigen is undetermined. The data were taken from a study of CD8+CD57+ T cells in acquired aplastic anemia. Individuals selected for sequencing had exhibited CD8+CD57+ cell expansion on flow cytometry. The germline gives CDR1 SGHTA, CDR2 FQGNSA. V dropped 5 bases and J dropped 7 bases, with 27 bases sitting between them. The CDR3 consists of 19 residues. Notes on the study in general: A significant difference in CD8+ Simpson's diversity between patients and controls was not found. Some 31 sequences, all CD8+ CDR3, were shared between patients and controls.

Profiling of TCR beta VDJ combinations and CDR3 sequences used genomic DNA as template. TCRdb ran MiXCR on the reads and lists one entry per CDR3 protein. The sample yields 250,000 or so distinct CDR3 sequences, more than 45% seen once. The chain joins TRBV7-2 to TRBJ1-6, with D perhaps TRBD1 (6 bases). The sequencing input was sorted CD4+, CD8+, or CD8+CD57+ T cells (not recorded which) from PBMCs. The sequence was obtained from a human donor with aplastic anemia. In DNA form, the CDR3 reads TGTGCCAGCAGCCCCCGGGGTCCAGGGGCGCTTAATGAAAATTCACCCCTCCACTTT. Amino acids: CASSPRGPGALNENSPLHF.